This T cell receptor beta chain was recovered during a study of T cells in Graves' hyperthyroidism and ophthalmopathy. This CDR3 spans 16 amino acids. Germline CDR1 SEHNR, CDR2 FQNEAQ (reference sequence). Trimming pared 3 bases from V and 8 bases from J, leaving 19 bases between. Template material for amplifying TCR beta CDR3 regions consisted of RNA transcripts. A set of HTBI primers served as the primers for a first-round RT-PCR of the TCR CDR3. One entry per CDR3 protein results from TCRdb running MiXCR on the multiplex PCR reads. The sample holds 500,000 to 750,000 distinct CDR3 sequences, about 43% seen once.

This TCR was recovered from a woman aged 18 to 35 with Graves' hyperthyroidism. Sequencing used peripheral blood or thyroid tissue (not recorded which). This chain uses TRBV7-9 with TRBJ1-4; tentatively, D is TRBD1 (5 bases). CDR3 amino acids: CASSLGQGMIGEKLFF. As DNA, the CDR3 is TGTGCCAGCAGCTTGGGGCAGGGTATGATCGGCGAAAAACTGTTTTTT.